The source of this TCR beta chain is a study of blood T cell repertoires in COVID-19. About the study: From T cells, B-cell-depleted T cells, or PBMCs came the material, which was cDNA or gDNA.

CDR3 length: 16 residues. CDR1 is MDHEN and CDR2 is SYDVKM in the germline V gene. The V and J ends lost 5 bases and 4 bases, in that order; junction bases with no gene match: 10. Source study methods: Reference gene primer amplification in the assay estimated nucleated cell counts. Produced via immunoSEQ multiplex PCR; TCRdb's table is partial and in-frame only. V and J calls and clone size are as listed in that table; D and trimming were resolved from the DNA. The sample yields a few hundred thousand clones, roughly 89% seen once. The sequenced sample was PBMCs or T cells enriched from blood (not recorded which). The source is a young woman with acute COVID-19. The gene calls are TRBV28 and TRBJ1-5, with 8 bases aligning to TRBD1. The CDR3 loop reads CASSPETGEGNQPQHF. CDR3 coding DNA: TGTGCCAGCAGTCCAGAGACAGGGGAGGGTAATCAGCCCCAGCATTTT.